The present TCR beta chain was sequenced within a study of blood T cell repertoires in COVID-19. About the research overall: Acute-phase and convalescent COVID-19 samples originated in the United States, Italy and Spain. In each case, the material was cDNA or gDNA derived from T cells, B-cell-depleted T cells, or PBMCs.

In the original analysis: Estimated nucleated cell counts came from reference gene primer amplification. The repertoire was sequenced with immunoSEQ multiplex PCR; TCRdb's copy has only in-frame clones and lacks some. V and J calls and clone size come straight from that table; D and trimming were deduced from the DNA. The sample carries roughly 49,000 clones, approximately 91% recorded once. The receptor's source is a woman of 80 years or more with acute or convalescent COVID-19. Sequenced material: peripheral blood.

The CDR3 nucleotides are TGTGCCAGCAGCGTAGGGGGGCGCCTGACTGAAGCTTTCTTT. Its translation is CASSVGGRLTEAFF. The chain carries TRBV9 and TRBJ1-1; D possibly corresponds to TRBD1 (6 bases). Per germline, CDR1 SGDLS and CDR2 YYNGEE. The V end lost 0 bases, the J end lost 5 bases, and 11 bases lay between the germline ends. The CDR3 is made up of 14 amino acids.